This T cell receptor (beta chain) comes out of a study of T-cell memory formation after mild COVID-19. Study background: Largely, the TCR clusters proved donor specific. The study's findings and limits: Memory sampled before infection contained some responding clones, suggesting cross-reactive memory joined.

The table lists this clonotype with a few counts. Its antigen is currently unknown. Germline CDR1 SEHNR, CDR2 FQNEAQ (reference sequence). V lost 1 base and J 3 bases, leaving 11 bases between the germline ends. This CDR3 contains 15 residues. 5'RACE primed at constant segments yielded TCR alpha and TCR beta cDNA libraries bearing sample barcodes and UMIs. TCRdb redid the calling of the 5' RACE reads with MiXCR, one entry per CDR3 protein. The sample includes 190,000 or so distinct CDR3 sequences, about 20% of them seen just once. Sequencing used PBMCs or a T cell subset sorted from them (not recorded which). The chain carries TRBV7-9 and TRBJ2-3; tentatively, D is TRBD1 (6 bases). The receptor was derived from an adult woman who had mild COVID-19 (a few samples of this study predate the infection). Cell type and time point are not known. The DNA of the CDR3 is TGTGCCAGCAGCTTAGTGGACAGAGGTACAGATACGCAGTATTTT. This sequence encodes CASSLVDRGTDTQYF.